This is a list of T cell receptor beta chains from one sample in a study of regulatory T cells in long-lasting Graves disease. TCRdb processed the multiplex PCR reads anew with MiXCR; each CDR3 protein has one entry. The repertoire consists of around 500,000 distinct CDR3 sequences, with around 21% occurring once and the leading ten covering over 7.5%. The specimen comprised peripheral blood mononuclear cells (PBMCs), sampled when the disease was refractory, from a patient treated with antithyroid drugs. Receptors originate from a female donor with Graves disease. CDR3s include the opening cysteine and the closing phenylalanine or tryptophan. D genes are given only for firm matches. Rows give clone size only sometimes, using once, few, many, or a class for an expanded clone.

clone_size: .; d_call: .; v_call: TRBV20-1; j_call: TRBJ2-5; cdr3_nt: TGCAGTGCCCCGGGGCAGCACCAAGAGACCCAGTACTTC; cdr3_aa: CSAPGQHQETQYF
clone_size: .; d_call: TRBD2; v_call: TRBV6-1; j_call: TRBJ2-6; cdr3_nt: TGTGCCAGCGGGAGGGGTTCTGGGGCCAACGTCCTGACTTTC; cdr3_aa: CASGRGSGANVLTF
clone_size: many; d_call: .; v_call: TRBV20-1; j_call: TRBJ2-7; cdr3_nt: TGCAGTGCTAGAGTAACGGCAGGGCGGTACGAGCAGTACTTC; cdr3_aa: CSARVTAGRYEQYF
clone_size: .; d_call: .; v_call: TRBV3-1; j_call: TRBJ1-3; cdr3_nt: TGTGCCAGCAGCCAGCAGTTTTCTGGAAACACCATATATTTT; cdr3_aa: CASSQQFSGNTIYF
clone_size: .; d_call: TRBD1; v_call: TRBV30; j_call: TRBJ1-1; cdr3_nt: TGTGCCTGGACACACGTGCAGGACAGGGCGAACACTGAAGCTTTCTTT; cdr3_aa: CAWTHVQDRANTEAFF
clone_size: .; d_call: .; v_call: TRBV7-9; j_call: TRBJ2-7; cdr3_nt: TGTGCCAGCAGCTTTTTATCCGGGAACGTGAGGGAGCAGTACTTC; cdr3_aa: CASSFLSGNVREQYF
clone_size: .; d_call: .; v_call: TRBV12-3/TRBV12-4; j_call: TRBJ2-3; cdr3_nt: TGTGCCAGCAGTTCCTCGGACAGACGGTCAGATACGCAGTATTTT; cdr3_aa: CASSSSDRRSDTQYF
clone_size: many; d_call: TRBD1; v_call: TRBV12-3/TRBV12-4; j_call: TRBJ1-2; cdr3_nt: TGTGCCAGCAGCGAGGACAGGTTTGATGGCTACACCTTC; cdr3_aa: CASSEDRFDGYTF
clone_size: few; d_call: .; v_call: TRBV10-3; j_call: TRBJ1-5; cdr3_nt: TGTGCCATCAGTGAGCTAGATGGCAATCAGCCCCAGCATTTT; cdr3_aa: CAISELDGNQPQHF
clone_size: many; d_call: TRBD1; v_call: TRBV10-3; j_call: TRBJ1-1; cdr3_nt: TGTGCCATCAGTGCGACAGGGACGTCCATGAACACTGAAGCTTTCTTT; cdr3_aa: CAISATGTSMNTEAFF
clone_size: .; d_call: TRBD2; v_call: TRBV11-1; j_call: TRBJ2-7; cdr3_nt: TGTGCCAGCAGCCCAGAAGCGGGAGTAGGGGAGCAGTACTTC; cdr3_aa: CASSPEAGVGEQYF
clone_size: .; d_call: TRBD2; v_call: TRBV28; j_call: TRBJ2-1; cdr3_nt: TGTGCCAGCAGTTTCTCGACTAGCGGGAGAGTCGAGTCCTACAATGAGCAGTTCTTC; cdr3_aa: CASSFSTSGRVESYNEQFF
clone_size: .; d_call: .; v_call: TRBV20-1; j_call: TRBJ2-7; cdr3_nt: TGCAGTGCCGCCTCACAGGGATCCTACGAGCAGTACTTC; cdr3_aa: CSAASQGSYEQYF
clone_size: .; d_call: .; v_call: TRBV5-1; j_call: TRBJ1-4; cdr3_nt: TGCGCCAGCAGCGATGGGGGGCTCGGTGAAAAACTGTTTTTT; cdr3_aa: CASSDGGLGEKLFF
clone_size: .; d_call: .; v_call: TRBV5-6; j_call: TRBJ1-5; cdr3_nt: TGTGCCAGCAGCTTTGGGTCTGGGAATCAGCCCCAGCATTTT; cdr3_aa: CASSFGSGNQPQHF
clone_size: many; d_call: .; v_call: TRBV20-1; j_call: TRBJ1-2; cdr3_nt: TGCAGTGCTAAAGGGGGGGCTAACTATGGCTACACCTTC; cdr3_aa: CSAKGGANYGYTF
clone_size: many; d_call: .; v_call: TRBV27; j_call: TRBJ1-1; cdr3_nt: TGTGCCAGCAGCGGGCAGGGGCTCACATTTTTTCTTGGGGTCACTGAAGCTTTCTTT; cdr3_aa: CASSGQGLTFFLGVTEAFF
clone_size: .; d_call: .; v_call: TRBV7-2; j_call: TRBJ1-2; cdr3_nt: TGTGCCAGCAGCCCAAGTACAGCTAACTATGGCTACACCTTC; cdr3_aa: CASSPSTANYGYTF
clone_size: many; d_call: TRBD2; v_call: TRBV11-2; j_call: TRBJ2-5; cdr3_nt: TGTGCCAGCAGCTTCGGACTAGCGGAGTCAGAGACCCAGTACTTC; cdr3_aa: CASSFGLAESETQYF
clone_size: few; d_call: .; v_call: TRBV6-1; j_call: TRBJ2-1; cdr3_nt: TGTGCCAGCAAGGATCTGGGAGGCTCCTACAATGAGCAGTTCTTC; cdr3_aa: CASKDLGGSYNEQFF
clone_size: few; d_call: TRBD1; v_call: TRBV29-1; j_call: TRBJ1-1; cdr3_nt: TGCAGCGTTTTTGACAGGGAGAATTTCTTT; cdr3_aa: CSVFDRENFF
clone_size: .; d_call: .; v_call: TRBV4-3; j_call: TRBJ2-7; cdr3_nt: TGCGCCAGCAGCCAAGATTTCGCGGGACAAATCTCCGAGCAGTACTTC; cdr3_aa: CASSQDFAGQISEQYF
clone_size: few; d_call: .; v_call: TRBV7-2; j_call: TRBJ1-2; cdr3_nt: TGTGCCAGCAGCTTAGGCAGCTCCTATGGCTACACCTTC; cdr3_aa: CASSLGSSYGYTF
clone_size: .; d_call: .; v_call: TRBV29-1; j_call: TRBJ2-7; cdr3_nt: TGCAGCGTCCCCTTGCCGGGACAAATATACGAGCAGTACTTC; cdr3_aa: CSVPLPGQIYEQYF
clone_size: .; d_call: .; v_call: TRBV20-1; j_call: TRBJ2-7; cdr3_nt: TGCACCCGTCAGGGACTCTCCTACGAGCAGTACTTC; cdr3_aa: CTRQGLSYEQYF
clone_size: .; d_call: .; v_call: TRBV11-2; j_call: TRBJ2-3; cdr3_nt: TGTGCCAGCAGCTTAGGGAGCCCGAGTGCAGATACGCAGTATTTT; cdr3_aa: CASSLGSPSADTQYF
clone_size: .; d_call: .; v_call: TRBV20-1; j_call: TRBJ2-7; cdr3_nt: TGCAGTGCTAGGGAACTCGGATACGAGCAGTACTTC; cdr3_aa: CSARELGYEQYF
clone_size: .; d_call: .; v_call: TRBV20-1; j_call: TRBJ1-5; cdr3_nt: TGCAGTGCCGAGGGTCGCAGGGGCGAAAGGCAGCCCCAGCATTTT; cdr3_aa: CSAEGRRGERQPQHF
clone_size: few; d_call: TRBD1; v_call: TRBV19; j_call: TRBJ1-1; cdr3_nt: TGTGCCAGTAGCCTATTCTGGCAGGGGGACACTGAAGCTTTCTTT; cdr3_aa: CASSLFWQGDTEAFF
clone_size: few; d_call: .; v_call: TRBV27; j_call: TRBJ2-7; cdr3_nt: TGTGCCAGCAGTTTATCCCTGCAGCATCGCTACGAGCAGTACTTC; cdr3_aa: CASSLSLQHRYEQYF
clone_size: .; d_call: TRBD1; v_call: TRBV7-9; j_call: TRBJ2-7; cdr3_nt: TGTGCCAGCAGCCTAACGACAGGGGCGCCCTACGAGCAGTACTTC; cdr3_aa: CASSLTTGAPYEQYF
clone_size: .; d_call: .; v_call: TRBV12-3/TRBV12-4; j_call: TRBJ2-3; cdr3_nt: TGTGCCAGCAGCACCACCCGAAGGCGGGATACGCAGTATTTT; cdr3_aa: CASSTTRRRDTQYF
clone_size: .; d_call: .; v_call: TRBV4-2; j_call: TRBJ2-6; cdr3_nt: TGTGCCAGCAGCCCAAGGGACCGGACCTCTGGGGCCAACGTCCTGACTTTC; cdr3_aa: CASSPRDRTSGANVLTF
clone_size: many; d_call: .; v_call: TRBV27; j_call: TRBJ2-5; cdr3_nt: TGTGCCAGCAGTTTAGGAGTAATGAAGGAGACCCAGTACTTC; cdr3_aa: CASSLGVMKETQYF
clone_size: many; d_call: .; v_call: TRBV5-1; j_call: TRBJ1-2; cdr3_nt: TGCGCCAGCAGCTTGGAGGCAATGAACTATGGCTACACCTTC; cdr3_aa: CASSLEAMNYGYTF
clone_size: few; d_call: .; v_call: TRBV11-2; j_call: TRBJ2-5; cdr3_nt: TGTGCCAGCAGCCAAGGCACCTTAGGAGAGACCCAGTACTTC; cdr3_aa: CASSQGTLGETQYF
clone_size: once; d_call: .; v_call: TRBV5-8; j_call: TRBJ2-7; cdr3_nt: TGTGCCAGTGAGTGGGACTTGGTCTACGAGCAGTACTTC; cdr3_aa: CASEWDLVYEQYF
clone_size: few; d_call: TRBD1; v_call: TRBV7-2; j_call: TRBJ2-2; cdr3_nt: TGTGCCAGCAGCTCCCCGGGACAGGGCTTCGCCGGGGAGCTGTTTTTT; cdr3_aa: CASSSPGQGFAGELFF
clone_size: many; d_call: TRBD2; v_call: TRBV6-1; j_call: TRBJ2-1; cdr3_nt: TGTGCCGGCCGGACTAGCGGGACCCACAATGAGCAGTTCTTC; cdr3_aa: CAGRTSGTHNEQFF
clone_size: many; d_call: .; v_call: TRBV5-1; j_call: TRBJ1-1; cdr3_nt: TGTGCCAGCAGTCTCCGGGGCAACACTGAAGCTTTCTTT; cdr3_aa: CASSLRGNTEAFF
clone_size: many; d_call: .; v_call: TRBV28; j_call: TRBJ1-2; cdr3_nt: TGTGCCAGCAGTGAACGGGGGGCGGGGGTCTATGGCTACACCTTC; cdr3_aa: CASSERGAGVYGYTF
clone_size: many; d_call: .; v_call: TRBV6-1; j_call: TRBJ2-6; cdr3_nt: TGTGCCACAAGGGTTACACTTCTGGGGGCCAACGTCCTGACTTTC; cdr3_aa: CATRVTLLGANVLTF